These 10 T cell receptor beta chains share one sample of origin, sequenced in a study of blood T cell repertoires in COVID-19. Repertoires were generated with immunoSEQ multiplex PCR, while TCRdb's copy carries only in-frame clones and drops some. The sample holds 150,000 to 250,000 clones, about 85% seen once. Sequencing was done on a sample of PBMCs or T cells enriched from blood (not recorded which). The receptors originated from a woman in her 30s who had recovered from COVID-19.

The chain uses TRBV15 and TRBJ2-1; D might be TRBD2 (5 bases). CDR3 length: 13 amino acids. CDR1 and CDR2 from the germline V gene are LNHNV and YYDKDF (reference sequence). Trimming pared 1 base from V and 8 bases from J, leaving 9 bases between. CDR3 in DNA: TGTGCCACCAGCAGAGCAGCGGCCGATGAGCAGTTCTTC. It codes for CATSRAAADEQFF.

This clone was observed once. J is TRBJ1-5 and V is TRBV6-5, with D possibly being TRBD1 (6 bases). CDR3 size: 13 residues. Germline V CDR1 and CDR2: MNHEY, SVGAGI. Trimming left V 8 bases short and J 9 bases short, with 17 bases between. The CDR3: CASVASSGVPQHF. CDR3 DNA: TGTGCCAGCGTCGCATCCTCAGGGGTGCCCCAGCATTTT.

The chain has TRBV11-3 and TRBJ2-1; 10 nucleotides agree with TRBD2. V lost 5 bases to trimming and J lost 8 bases; unmatched junction nucleotides: 6. This CDR3 contains 14 residues. The germline CDR1 and CDR2 sequences are SGHNT and YENEEA. The CDR3, as DNA: TGTGCCAGCAGCCGAGGACTAGCGGAGTATGAGCAGTTCTTC. It encodes CASSRGLAEYEQFF. Full variable domain (remainder filled in from reference TRBV11-3 and TRBJ2-1): EAGVVQSPRYKIIEKKQPVAFWCNPISGHNTLYWYLQNLGQGPELLIRYENEEAVDDSQLPKDRFSAERLKGVDSTLKIQPAELGDSAVYLCASSRGLAEYEQFFGPGTRLTVL.

The J gene is TRBJ2-7, the V gene TRBV3-1 (or the pseudogene TRBV3-2); 11 bases fit TRBD2. The CDR3 loop spans 16 amino acids. Trimming took 3 bases from V and 5 from J; bases not matched to a gene: 9. Looked up from germline, CDR1 is LGHDT and CDR2 is YNNKEL (reference sequence). This chain's CDR3 is CASSQDSSGRMNEQYF. The DNA for the CDR3 is TGTGCCAGCAGCCAGGACTCTAGCGGGAGGATGAACGAGCAGTACTTC.

The chain carries TRBV6-2 or TRBV6-3 and TRBJ1-2; TRBD1 aligns across 10 bases. The CDR3 length is 14 residues. Germline V gene lookup returns CDR1 MNHEY and CDR2 SVGEGT. The V gene end was trimmed by 5 bases and the J gene end by 7 bases; junction bases not matched to a gene: 7. The CDR3 region has the DNA TGTGCCAGCAGTCCCGGGACAGGGGCAGGTGGCTACACCTTC. As protein: CASSPGTGAGGYTF.

This chain joins TRBV7-9 and TRBJ2-3; 13 bases agree with TRBD2. Trimming took 7 bases from V and 14 from J; bases not matched to a gene: 6. This CDR3 spans 12 amino acids. CDR1 SEHNR and CDR2 FQNEAQ come from the germline V gene (reference sequence). The CDR3 loop reads CASKLAGGPGYF. The CDR3 region has the DNA TGTGCCAGCAAACTAGCGGGAGGGCCGGGGTATTTT.

The chain joins TRBV13 to TRBJ1-2; 7 bases map to TRBD1. Germline V lookup: CDR1 PRHDT, CDR2 FYEKMQ (reference sequence). The CDR3 consists of 14 residues. V trimming: 5 bases; J trimming: 3 bases; junction bases outside the gene matches: 6. The CDR3 reads CASSTHRGDYGYTF. The CDR3 DNA sequence: TGTGCCAGCAGCACTCACAGGGGTGACTATGGCTACACCTTC.

Note on this clone: Germline is not matched at one junction end, which may reflect a read error. In the same sample, other DNA sequences code for this CDR3. V is TRBV7-3 and J is TRBJ2-1; maybe TRBD2 (5 bases). The CDR3 totals 13 residues. Germline loops: CDR1 SGHTA, CDR2 FQGTGA. The CDR3 sequence is CASSPLRGDEQFF. In DNA form, the CDR3 reads TGTGCCAGCAGCCCCCTTCGGGGAGATGAGCAATTCTTC.

This clone showed up just once. This sequence joins TRBV11-3 and TRBJ2-1; perhaps TRBD2 as D (5 bases). V lost 1 base, J lost 6 bases, and 19 bases lay in between. CDR3 size: 17 residues. In germline, CDR1 is SGHNT, CDR2 YENEEA. CDR3 region: CASSLAPAGSRTNEQFF. The CDR3 nucleotides are TGTGCCAGCAGCTTAGCCCCGGCGGGTTCCCGTACCAATGAGCAGTTCTTC.

The genes are TRBV4-1 and TRBJ1-1; 7 bases fit TRBD1. V was clipped by 4 bases and J by 6 bases; unmatched bases: 5. Per the germline V gene, CDR1 is MGHRA and CDR2 is YSYEKL. CDR3 length equals 13 residues. DNA of the CDR3: TGCGCCAGCAGCCTCACCGACAGGGCTGAAGCTTTCTTT. Protein product: CASSLTDRAEAFF.